A single sample gave rise to the 28 T cell receptor beta chains below, sequenced in a study of cytomegalovirus exposure and HLA in healthy donors. PCR primers comprised 60 Vbeta and 13 Jbeta primers. Sequencing was performed with immunoSEQ multiplex PCR; in TCRdb, only in-frame clones are kept and a portion is missing. The table has tens of thousands of clones, nearly 80% seen once. The sequenced sample was PBMCs. The receptors stem from a man between 40 and 49 years old in good health and CMV-seronegative.

This rearrangement joins TRBV5-1 to TRBJ2-7; 7 bases are shared with TRBD1. V trimming: 4 bases; J trimming: 6 bases; junction bases outside the gene matches: 7. In germline, CDR1 is SGHRS, CDR2 YFSETQ. The CDR3 spans 13 residues. The CDR3 spells CASSRDSLGEQYF. The CDR3 nucleotides read TGCGCCAGCAGCCGGGACAGTTTGGGCGAGCAGTACTTC.

The V call is TRBV9, the J call TRBJ2-7, with TRBD2 matching 9 bases. V shed 6 bases and J 3 bases; nucleotides not matched to a gene: 22. CDR3 length equals 19 residues. The germline gives CDR1 SGDLS, CDR2 YYNGEE. The CDR3 sequence: CASMEPGLARPAPLYEQYF. CDR3 DNA: TGTGCCAGCATGGAACCCGGACTAGCGAGACCCGCGCCACTCTACGAGCAGTACTTC.

The chain uses TRBV4-1 and TRBJ1-3, with D perhaps TRBD1 (5 bases). The CDR3 is 16 amino acids. Per germline, CDR1 MGHRA and CDR2 YSYEKL. V lost 0 bases and J lost 1, with 10 bases in between. CDR3 sequence: CASSQESGRSGNTIYF. In DNA form, the CDR3 reads TGCGCCAGCAGCCAAGAATCAGGGAGGTCTGGAAACACCATATATTTT.

The chain uses TRBV7-9 and TRBJ2-7; TRBD2 matches 13 bases. The J segment lost 2 bases and the V segment lost 3 bases, leaving 4 bases of the junction unmatched. The CDR3 length is 16 residues. Germline V gene lookup returns CDR1 SEHNR and CDR2 FQNEAQ (reference sequence). The CDR3 nucleotides read TGTGCCAGCAGCTTGGTGGGACTAGCGGGGACCTACGAGCAGTACTTC. Encoded protein: CASSLVGLAGTYEQYF.

J is TRBJ2-3 and V is TRBV28; a weak D match, TRBD2 (5 bases). The germline V gene encodes CDR1 MDHEN and CDR2 SYDVKM. Trimming removed 9 bases at V and 4 bases at J, with 8 bases between. The CDR3 contains 11 residues. CDR3 coding DNA: TGTGCCAGTCGCGGGCCAGATACGCAGTATTTT. Amino acids: CASRGPDTQYF.

The chain combines TRBV4-3 with TRBJ2-7, with TRBD2 as a possible D gene (6 bases). The V end lost 3 bases, the J end lost 6 bases, and 21 bases lay between the germline ends. Germline lookup yields CDR1 LGHNA and CDR2 YSLEER. There are 16 residues in the CDR3. DNA of the CDR3: TGCGCCAGCAGCCAGTCCCGGGACTCCCCGTCGGTCGAGCAGTACTTC. Translating it yields CASSQSRDSPSVEQYF.

The chain combines TRBV19 with TRBJ2-3; TRBD2 aligns across 7 bases. Trimming cost V 3 bases and J 2 bases; bases outside gene matches: 11. The CDR3 runs to 17 residues. Germline V gene lookup returns CDR1 LNHDA and CDR2 SQIVND (reference sequence). The CDR3 loop is CASSISPTAGFTDTQYF. The DNA for the CDR3 is TGTGCCAGTAGTATTTCCCCAACAGCGGGGTTCACAGATACGCAGTATTTT.

The chain joins TRBV14 to TRBJ2-2; the match to TRBD2 covers 9 bases. CDR3 length: 17 amino acids. V gave up 4 bases and J gave up 4 bases; unmatched junction bases: 10. The germline gives CDR1 SGHDN, CDR2 FVKESK. The CDR3 loop is CASSPLGSGRITGELFF. For the CDR3, the DNA is TGTGCCAGCAGCCCCTTAGGTAGCGGGAGAATCACCGGGGAGCTGTTTTTT.

The CDR3 bases are TGTGCCAGCAGCTTATCCCTCCGACAGGACACTGAAGCTTTCTTT. Protein product: CASSLSLRQDTEAFF. V is TRBV5-8 and J is TRBJ1-1; a weak D match, TRBD1 (6 bases). Germline values: CDR1 SGHTS, CDR2 YDEGEE. The CDR3 contains 15 residues. V gave up 2 bases and J gave up 3 bases, with 14 bases separating them.

The chain employs TRBV5-1 and TRBJ1-2, with a possible D match to TRBD1 (6 bases). Trimming cost V 0 bases and J 4 bases, with 7 bases left between them. Germline V CDR1 and CDR2: SGHRS, YFSETQ. This CDR3 is built from 13 residues. The CDR3 here is CASSLGGLYGYTF. For the CDR3, the DNA is TGCGCCAGCAGCTTGGGGGGGCTCTATGGCTACACCTTC.

This chain joins TRBV27 and TRBJ1-2; TRBD1 is a possible D gene (5 bases). Germline CDR1 MNHEY, CDR2 SMNVEV (reference sequence). V gave up 8 bases and J gave up 0 bases, with 16 bases separating them. The CDR3 is 15 amino acids. The CDR3 loop reads CASSAGGTANYGYTF. The CDR3 DNA is TGTGCCAGCTCTGCCGGGGGAACCGCTAACTATGGCTACACCTTC.

V gene TRBV28 combines with J gene TRBJ1-5, with TRBD1 matching over 7 bases. V lost 9 bases and J lost 6; bases outside the gene matches: 14. CDR3 size: 15 residues. The germline V gene has CDR1 MDHEN and CDR2 SYDVKM. The CDR3 region is CASGQVEGGVQPQHF. CDR3 coding DNA: TGTGCCAGTGGACAGGTAGAAGGAGGGGTTCAGCCCCAGCATTTT. Complete variable domain (other parts from reference TRBV28 and TRBJ1-5): DVKVTQSSRYLVKRTGEKVFLECVQDMDHENMFWYRQDPGLGLRLIYFSYDVKMKEKGDIPEGYSVSREKKERFSLILESASTNQTSMYLCASGQVEGGVQPQHFGDGTRLSIL.

For this clone: The same CDR3 also results from other DNA sequences found in this sample. This rearrangement joins TRBV14 to TRBJ1-1; unclear D gene. Trimming left V 1 base short and J 0 bases short, with 3 bases between. Germline lookup yields CDR1 SGHDN and CDR2 FVKESK. The CDR3 is made up of 13 amino acids. The DNA of the CDR3 is TGTGCCAGCAGCCAAGTATTGAACACTGAAGCTTTCTTT. This sequence encodes CASSQVLNTEAFF.

V usage is TRBV28 and J usage is TRBJ2-1, with TRBD1 identical over 8 bases. The CDR3 has 13 amino acids. Germline-derived CDR1 and CDR2 are MDHEN and SYDVKM. The V and J ends lost 5 bases and 6 bases, in that order; junction bases with no gene match: 3. The CDR3 DNA is TGTGCCAGCAGTCCAGGGGGCGTCAATGAGCAGTTCTTC. It yields the protein CASSPGGVNEQFF.

As DNA, the CDR3 is TGTGCCAGCAGTATGAGCGGAATCTACAATGAGCAGTTCTTC. This gives the protein CASSMSGIYNEQFF. The rearrangement links TRBV6-5 to TRBJ2-1; perhaps TRBD2 as D (5 bases). CDR1 is MNHEY, CDR2 SVGAGI, per germline. Trimming left V 5 bases short and J 3 bases short, with 11 bases between. The CDR3 runs 14 residues.

The V call is TRBV23-1, the J call TRBJ1-1, with D possibly TRBD1 on 6 matching bases. TRBV23-1 is recorded as an ORF, its role being uncertain. CDR3 length equals 16 residues. V was pared by 2 bases and J by 0 bases, with 13 bases between. CDR3 region: CASSQLGQGMNTEAFF. The CDR3 DNA follows: TGCGCCAGCAGTCAACTTGGTCAGGGGATGAACACTGAAGCTTTCTTT.

The genes are TRBV2 and TRBJ2-5; maybe TRBD1 (5 bases). Trimming removed 4 bases from V and 5 bases from J, with 11 bases in between. Germline values: CDR1 SNHLY, CDR2 FYNNEI. CDR3 length equals 13 residues. Here the CDR3 DNA reads TGTGCCAGCAGTGTAAAACAGGTGGAGACCCAGTACTTC. Translated: CASSVKQVETQYF.

J is TRBJ2-3 and V is TRBV7-3; D is uncertain. The CDR3 is made up of 13 amino acids. V gave up 0 bases and J gave up 4 bases, with 5 bases separating them. Germline V gene lookup returns CDR1 SGHTA and CDR2 FQGTGA. The CDR3 DNA sequence: TGTGCCAGCAGCTTAACCGTTTCAGATACGCAGTATTTT. Its protein is CASSLTVSDTQYF.

The chain has TRBV6-5 and TRBJ1-1, with no clear D. Germline V gives CDR1 MNHEY, CDR2 SVGAGI. This CDR3 contains 13 residues. The CDR3: CASRPGVGTEAFF. The DNA of the CDR3 is TGTGCTTCCCGACCCGGGGTCGGCACTGAAGCTTTCTTT.

The chain couples TRBV15 to TRBJ2-1, with D perhaps TRBD2 (6 bases). V shed 0 bases and J shed 8 bases, with 20 bases lying between them. CDR1 and CDR2 from the germline V gene are LNHNV and YYDKDF (reference sequence). This CDR3 has 17 amino acids. In nucleotides, the CDR3 is TGTGCCACCAGCAGAGATCGTCGGGGTGGCGGGATAGATGAGCAGTTCTTC. Encoded protein: CATSRDRRGGGIDEQFF.

V gene TRBV27 combines with J gene TRBJ1-2; possible D gene TRBD1, 5 bases. This CDR3 is built from 13 residues. Trimming removed 6 bases from V and 2 bases from J, with 10 bases in between. Per the germline V gene, CDR1 is MNHEY and CDR2 is SMNVEV (reference sequence). The CDR3 DNA sequence: TGTGCCAGCAGAGATCCAGGGAACTATGGCTACACCTTC. Protein: CASRDPGNYGYTF.

The rearrangement uses TRBV29-1 and TRBJ1-2, with TRBD1 identical over 7 bases. The V and J ends lost 6 bases and 12 bases, in that order; junction bases with no gene match: 13. Germline V gene sequence: CDR1 SQVTM, CDR2 ANQGSEA. This CDR3 is 12 amino acids long. CDR3 DNA sequence: TGCAGCGTAGACAGGGTACCGCCTATTAACACCTTC. It is translated as CSVDRVPPINTF.

In DNA, the CDR3 is TGTGCCAGCAGCGGGGGACTAGCGGGAGTCAGTTACGAGCAGTACTTC. Translated: CASSGGLAGVSYEQYF. V usage is TRBV7-3 and J usage is TRBJ2-7; TRBD2 matches at 14 bases. The CDR3 contains 16 residues. Per the germline V gene, CDR1 is SGHTA and CDR2 is FQGTGA. Trimming cost V 5 bases and J 4 bases; bases outside gene matches: 7.

The CDR3 spells CASSFPRVAGSSYEQYF. The CDR3 nucleotides read TGTGCCAGCAGCTTCCCGAGGGTAGCGGGAAGCTCCTACGAGCAGTACTTC. The gene calls are TRBV7-8 and TRBJ2-7, with 8 bases fitting TRBD2. This CDR3 has 17 amino acids. The V segment lost 3 bases and the J segment 0 bases; nucleotides outside the gene matches: 10. The germline CDR1 and CDR2 sequences are SGHVS and FQNEAQ. Full variable domain (missing parts from reference TRBV7-8 and TRBJ2-7): GAGVSQSPRYKVAKRGQDVALRCDPISGHVSLFWYQQALGQGPEFLTYFQNEAQLDKSGLPSDRFFAERPEGSVSTLKIQRTQQEDSAVYLCASSFPRVAGSSYEQYFGPGTRLTVT.

This chain uses TRBV27 with TRBJ2-3, with a weak D call TRBD2 (6 bases). The CDR3 covers 13 residues. Germline lookup yields CDR1 MNHEY and CDR2 SMNVEV (reference sequence). V gave up 2 bases and J gave up 3 bases, with 6 bases separating them. The CDR3 nucleotides are TGTGCCAGCAGTTTAGGGAGGACAGATACGCAGTATTTT. Its translation: CASSLGRTDTQYF.

This chain uses TRBV5-1 with TRBJ2-3; possibly TRBD2 for D (6 bases). Germline assignment: CDR1 SGHRS and CDR2 YFSETQ. Trimming took off 1 base at V and 6 bases at J, with 12 bases between the two ends. This CDR3 is built from 14 residues. The CDR3 DNA reads as TGCGCCAGCAGCTTGTCCACCGCGGGGGATACGCAGTATTTT. This sequence encodes CASSLSTAGDTQYF.

This clone was picked up one time. The J gene is TRBJ2-7, the V gene TRBV6-1; 8 bases match TRBD1. CDR3 length equals 14 residues. Trimming cost V 7 bases and J 7 bases; bases outside gene matches: 12. The V gene's germline CDR1 is MNHNS and CDR2 SASEGT. CDR3 DNA: TGTGCCAGCATCATGGACAGGGTGGTTCAAGAGCAGTACTTC. Protein sequence: CASIMDRVVQEQYF.

V usage is TRBV18 and J usage is TRBJ2-7; D unresolved. This CDR3 spans 14 amino acids. Germline V lookup: CDR1 KGHSH, CDR2 LQKENI. Trimming took 2 bases from V and 2 from J, leaving 10 bases between them. The CDR3 region is CASSPNEQTYEQYF. In nucleotides, the CDR3 is TGTGCCAGCTCACCAAACGAACAGACCTACGAGCAGTACTTC. The full variable domain, with the rest looked up from reference TRBV18 and TRBJ2-7, is NAGVMQNPRHLVRRRGQEARLRCSPMKGHSHVYWYRQLPEEGLKFMVYLQKENIIDESGMPKERFSAEFPKEGPSILRIQQVVRGDSAAYFCASSPNEQTYEQYFGPGTRLTVT.